These 29 T cell receptor beta chains were all obtained from the same sample, sequenced in a study of cytomegalovirus exposure and HLA in healthy donors. The PCR contained 60 Vbeta and 13 Jbeta primers. Clones were read by immunoSEQ multiplex PCR, and TCRdb kept only the in-frame ones, dropping some. The sample yields fewer than 200,000 clones, roughly 85% seen once. The specimen sequenced was PBMCs. These TCRs come from a male donor in good health and CMV-seronegative.

This clone was recorded once. The chain uses TRBV27 and TRBJ2-7; 7 nucleotides agree with TRBD1. From germline, CDR1 is MNHEY and CDR2 SMNVEV (reference sequence). J lost 7 bases, V lost 9 bases, and 12 bases had no gene match. The CDR3 covers 13 residues. The CDR3 nucleotides read TGTGCCAGTCTGACAGGGTTCGGCGGGGAGCAGTACTTC. Translation: CASLTGFGGEQYF.

The chain links TRBV1 to TRBJ1-1; TRBD1 was called by the table and not checked on the DNA. TRBV1 is tagged as a pseudogene. CDR3 size: 18 residues. This CDR3 is CTSSQEPGTARGNTEAFF. CDR3 nucleotide sequence: TGCACCAGCAGCCAAGAGCCAGGGACAGCCCGAGGGAACACTGAAGCTTTCTTT.

The V gene is TRBV27, the J gene TRBJ2-1; 9 bases are a match to TRBD2. V dropped 6 bases and J dropped 8; count of bases not matched to a gene: 17. The CDR3 has 17 amino acids. Germline CDR1 is MNHEY and CDR2 is SMNVEV (reference sequence). CDR3 nucleotides: TGTGCCAGCAGCCTCGCCGGGCGGGAGGGCCGGCGGTATGAGCAGTTCTTC. It specifies CASSLAGREGRRYEQFF.

CDR3 sequence (DNA): TGTGCCAGCAGCCCCCGAAAAAAGACTAGCGGGGGGGCAACCGTTCTGTTCTTC. Translation gives CASSPRKKTSGGATVLFF. J is TRBJ2-1 and V is TRBV7-8; TRBD2 aligns across 14 bases. CDR3 length: 18 residues. Unmatched junction bases numbered 21, after V lost 5 bases and J lost 15 bases. The germline V gene has CDR1 SGHVS and CDR2 FQNEAQ. Filled out from reference TRBV7-8 and TRBJ2-1, the complete variable domain reads GAGVSQSPRYKVAKRGQDVALRCDPISGHVSLFWYQQALGQGPEFLTYFQNEAQLDKSGLPSDRFFAERPEGSVSTLKIQRTQQEDSAVYLCASSPRKKTSGGATVLFFGPGTRLTVL.

This sequence joins TRBV5-5 and TRBJ1-1; the match to TRBD1 covers 8 bases. The germline V gene has CDR1 SGHKS and CDR2 YYEKEE (reference sequence). There are 11 residues in the CDR3. Trimming removed 3 bases from V and 8 bases from J; junction bases left unmatched: 0. CDR3: CASSWDREAFF. The CDR3 DNA reads as TGTGCCAGCAGCTGGGACAGGGAAGCTTTCTTT.

This sequence joins TRBV7-2 and TRBJ1-2, with 8 bases identical to TRBD1. Trimming removed 2 bases from V and 6 bases from J; junction bases left unmatched: 5. Germline CDR1 SGHTA, CDR2 FQGNSA. The CDR3 consists of 14 residues. In DNA, the CDR3 is TGTGCCAGCAGCTTAACCGGACAGGGTCATGGCTACACCTTC. Translation gives CASSLTGQGHGYTF.

V is TRBV9 and J is TRBJ1-1, with D tentatively TRBD1 (5 bases). Germline V gives CDR1 SGDLS, CDR2 YYNGEE. The CDR3 sequence is 16 residues long. V was shortened by 2 bases and J by 1 base, with 15 bases between the two germline ends. The CDR3 loop is CASSVSQGAGNTEAFF. Here the CDR3 DNA reads TGTGCCAGCAGCGTCTCCCAGGGCGCCGGGAACACTGAAGCTTTCTTT.

The CDR3 nucleotides read TGTGCCAGCAGAGACAGGGTAAATCAGCCCCAGCATTTT. Translated, it gives CASRDRVNQPQHF. This chain connects TRBV28 to TRBJ1-5, with 7 positions matching TRBD1. Germline trimming cut 6 bases from V and 4 bases from J; bases unmatched to any gene: 3. Germline CDR1 reads MDHEN; CDR2 reads SYDVKM. The length of the CDR3 is 13 residues.

Concerning this clone: Other DNA sequences in this specimen translate into the identical CDR3. This chain links TRBV5-1 with TRBJ1-2; TRBD1 agrees at 7 bases. Germline lookup yields CDR1 SGHRS and CDR2 YFSETQ. V trimming: 0 bases; J trimming: 8 bases; junction bases outside the gene matches: 4. The CDR3 sequence is 13 residues long. CDR3 nucleotides: TGCGCCAGCAGCTTGGGACAGGGTGAAGGCTACACCTTC. Its translation is CASSLGQGEGYTF.

J is TRBJ2-3 and V is TRBV18; 9 positions agree with TRBD2. V lost 1 base to trimming and J lost 2 bases; unmatched junction nucleotides: 7. Germline V gene lookup returns CDR1 KGHSH and CDR2 LQKENI. The CDR3 totals 17 residues. The CDR3: CASSPRPAGGPTDTQYF. The CDR3 DNA is TGTGCCAGCTCACCACGACCAGCGGGGGGACCCACAGATACGCAGTATTTT.

This clone occurred a few times. This chain uses TRBV5-1 with TRBJ1-3; no firm D call. The germline V and J ends were trimmed by 7 bases and 4 bases, with 18 bases remaining between them. This CDR3 comprises 15 residues. Germline V gives CDR1 SGHRS, CDR2 YFSETQ. The CDR3: CASRINTAVGNTIYF. CDR3 bases: TGCGCCAGCCGCATAAACACGGCGGTAGGAAACACCATATATTTT.

The gene calls are TRBV11-2 and TRBJ1-6; tentatively, D is TRBD1 (6 bases). The CDR3 has 14 amino acids. V was pared by 3 bases and J by 7 bases, with 10 bases between. The germline gives CDR1 SGHAT, CDR2 FQNNGV. The CDR3 region is CASSFGQRNSPLHF. In nucleotides, the CDR3 is TGTGCCAGCAGCTTCGGACAGAGAAATTCACCCCTCCACTTT.

This clone was detected a few times. CDR3 in DNA: TGCAGCGCTGGGGCAGGGCCCCTACGGGGGGAGCTGTTTTTT. Its translation: CSAGAGPLRGELFF. The chain combines TRBV29-1 with TRBJ2-2, with D possibly matching TRBD1 (5 bases). Trimming removed 7 bases at V and 8 bases at J, with 20 bases between. Germline V gene lookup returns CDR1 SQVTM and CDR2 ANQGSEA. The CDR3 contains 14 residues.

The chain links TRBV10-1 to TRBJ2-2, with D perhaps TRBD2 (6 bases). The germline V gene has CDR1 WNHNN and CDR2 SYGVQD (reference sequence). V gave up 3 bases and J gave up 7 bases, with 9 bases separating them. The length of the CDR3 is 13 residues. CDR3 amino acids: CASSEWEDGELFF. The CDR3 DNA is TGCGCCAGCAGTGAATGGGAGGACGGGGAGCTGTTTTTT.

This chain joins TRBV9 and TRBJ2-7, with D possibly being TRBD2 (6 bases). This CDR3 region has 13 residues. Germline V lookup: CDR1 SGDLS, CDR2 YYNGEE. The germline V and J ends were trimmed by 1 base and 6 bases, with 11 bases remaining between them. CDR3 loop: CASSVLSAGEQYF. The CDR3 coding sequence is TGTGCCAGCAGCGTATTATCAGCGGGCGAGCAGTACTTC.

In its sample, this clone was seen a few times. The chain combines TRBV5-1 with TRBJ2-7; tentatively, D is TRBD2 (6 bases). CDR1 is SGHRS and CDR2 is YFSETQ in the germline V gene. Trimming shortened V by 2 bases and J by 2 bases, and 17 bases separated the two germline ends. The CDR3 contains 16 residues. The CDR3 coding sequence is TGCGCCAGCAGCTTAAATGTAGCGGAGCTTACCTACGAGCAGTACTTC. This codes for CASSLNVAELTYEQYF.

The V and J genes are TRBV18 and TRBJ1-1; 11 positions match TRBD1. This CDR3 spans 13 amino acids. J lost 8 bases, V lost 6 bases, and 5 bases had no gene match. In germline, CDR1 is KGHSH, CDR2 LQKENI. The CDR3 spells CASSSGQGAEAFF. The CDR3 coding sequence is TGTGCCAGCTCGAGCGGACAGGGGGCGGAAGCTTTCTTT.

The genes are TRBV4-3 and TRBJ1-4; D remains unclear. Germline V gene lookup returns CDR1 LGHNA and CDR2 YSLEER. The V end was cut by 0 bases, the J end by 4 bases, with 9 bases between. The CDR3 totals 15 residues. CDR3 sequence (DNA): TGCGCCAGCAGCCAAGACAATACAAATAATGAAAAACTGTTTTTT. Protein sequence: CASSQDNTNNEKLFF.

The chain couples TRBV7-2 to TRBJ1-5; 7 nucleotides line up with TRBD1. V was pared by 4 bases and J by 4 bases, with 7 bases of the junction left unmatched. This CDR3 region has 15 residues. Germline CDR1 reads SGHTA; CDR2 reads FQGNSA. The CDR3 spells CASSYRQGGNQPQHF. The CDR3 DNA reads as TGTGCCAGCAGCTACCGACAGGGAGGTAATCAGCCCCAGCATTTT.

The chain joins TRBV9 to TRBJ2-2; 8 nucleotides agree with TRBD1. This CDR3 is 18 amino acids long. Germline lookup yields CDR1 SGDLS and CDR2 YYNGEE. With V trimmed by 3 bases and J by 0 bases, 10 bases remained unmatched. CDR3 bases: TGTGCCAGCAGCGACTTACCGGACAGGGTAGCGAACACCGGGGAGCTGTTTTTT. It is translated as CASSDLPDRVANTGELFF.

The CDR3 region is CASSLGTGGPKEQYF. CDR3 in DNA: TGTGCCAGCAGCTTAGGGACAGGGGGTCCGAAAGAGCAGTACTTC. The chain carries TRBV7-9 and TRBJ2-7, with TRBD1 matching over 10 bases. The CDR3 loop spans 15 amino acids. V was pared by 1 base and J by 7 bases, with 7 bases of the junction left unmatched. Germline CDR1 is SEHNR and CDR2 is FQNEAQ (reference sequence).

The table lists this clone with a count of one. This chain connects TRBV7-9 to TRBJ2-2; 7 positions match TRBD1. Germline V CDR1 and CDR2: SEHNR, FQNEAQ (reference sequence). V lost 1 base and J lost 3; bases outside the gene matches: 2. The length of the CDR3 is 15 residues. Here the CDR3 reads CASSLVQGYTGELFF. The CDR3 DNA is TGTGCCAGCAGCTTAGTACAGGGGTACACCGGGGAGCTGTTTTTT.

CDR3 in amino acids: CASSLKASGYNEQFF. CDR3 nucleotide sequence: TGTGCCAGCAGCCTAAAGGCTAGCGGATACAATGAGCAGTTCTTC. The chain combines TRBV27 with TRBJ2-1, with 7 bases fitting TRBD2. The germline V gene encodes CDR1 MNHEY and CDR2 SMNVEV (reference sequence). V trimming: 6 bases; J trimming: 4 bases; junction bases outside the gene matches: 9. The CDR3 totals 15 residues.

The genes are TRBV15 and TRBJ1-3, with a tentative D call TRBD1 (6 bases). Germline values: CDR1 LNHNV, CDR2 YYDKDF (reference sequence). The V end was cut by 2 bases, the J end by 2 bases, with 13 bases between. This CDR3 region has 16 residues. CDR3 nucleotide sequence: TGTGCCACCAGCAGAAGACCACAGGGCCCTGGAAACACCATATATTTT. Translating it yields CATSRRPQGPGNTIYF. Full variable domain (remainder filled in from reference TRBV15 and TRBJ1-3): DAMVIQNPRYQVTQFGKPVTLSCSQTLNHNVMYWYQQKSSQAPKLLFHYYDKDFNNEADTPDNFQSRRPNTSFCFLDIRSPGLGDTAMYLCATSRRPQGPGNTIYFGEGSWLTVV.

As concerns this clone: An end of the junction does not agree with germline; a read error may underlie this. The rearrangement joins TRBV7-9 to TRBJ1-3; TRBD1 might be the D (5 bases). This CDR3 comprises 18 residues. From germline, CDR1 is SEHNR and CDR2 FQNEAQ (reference sequence). CDR3 coding DNA: TGTTCCAGCAGCTTAGCACTGGGGGAGGCCGGGTCCGGAAACACCATATATTTT. It encodes CSSSLALGEAGSGNTIYF.

This clone was recorded a few times. The rearrangement joins TRBV2 to TRBJ2-3; 14 bases are shared with TRBD2. The J segment lost 4 bases and the V segment lost 5 bases, leaving 11 bases of the junction unmatched. Per the germline V gene, CDR1 is SNHLY and CDR2 is FYNNEI. The CDR3 totals 18 residues. Here the CDR3 DNA reads TGTGCCAGCAGTCCGGCTCGCTTGACTAGCGGGAGGGCAGATACGCAGTATTTT. The encoded protein is CASSPARLTSGRADTQYF.

The chain joins TRBV11-3 to TRBJ1-2, with 7 bases lining up with TRBD1. With 5 bases clipped from V and 3 bases from J, the junction kept 9 bases outside the gene matches. Germline V gene sequence: CDR1 SGHNT, CDR2 YENEEA. This CDR3 region has 15 residues. CDR3 in DNA: TGTGCCAGCAGCCCCAGGGACAGCTTATACTATGGCTACACCTTC. Translation gives CASSPRDSLYYGYTF.

The chain uses TRBV11-2 and TRBJ2-7; 7 nucleotides match TRBD2. CDR3 length: 15 amino acids. V lost 3 bases to trimming and J lost 3 bases; unmatched junction nucleotides: 8. Germline-derived CDR1 and CDR2 are SGHAT and FQNNGV. The DNA of the CDR3 is TGTGCCAGCAGCTTCGCCTGGGGGGGGGACTACGAGCAGTACTTC. It codes for CASSFAWGGDYEQYF.

This sequence joins TRBV4-2 and TRBJ2-5, with 8 bases identical to TRBD2. The CDR3 is 14 residues long. J lost 4 bases, V lost 4 bases, and 5 bases had no gene match. The V gene's germline CDR1 is LGHNA and CDR2 YNFKEQ. CDR3 amino acids: CASSPGGGGETQYF. CDR3 sequence (DNA): TGTGCCAGCAGCCCCGGGGGGGGTGGAGAGACCCAGTACTTC.